Below are 21 T cell receptor beta chains sequenced from a single sample in a study of response to subunit inactivated influenza vaccine. TCRdb re-analysed the RT-PCR reads in MiXCR, keeping a single row per CDR3 protein. The profile covers 450,000 to 500,000 distinct CDR3 sequences, with approximately 10% appearing a single time and over 9.5% taken by the ten largest. Source: PBMCs from blood, taken 40 to 50 days after vaccination. The receptors shown here come from a man aged 50-59 years who received an inactivated influenza vaccine.

In its sample, this clonotype was seen a few times. This chain uses TRBV4-2 with TRBJ1-5, with D maybe TRBD1 (5 bases). Per germline, CDR1 LGHNA and CDR2 YNFKEQ. The V gene lost 0 bases and the J gene lost 0 bases, with 9 bases spanning the gap. The CDR3 covers 16 residues. The CDR3 nucleotides read TGTGCCAGCAGCCAAGATACAGGCTCTAGCAATCAGCCCCAGCATTTT. This encodes CASSQDTGSSNQPQHF.

This clonotype was detected a few times. The V gene is TRBV7-9, the J gene TRBJ2-1; 11 bases line up with TRBD2. Germline lookup yields CDR1 SEHNR and CDR2 FQNEAQ (reference sequence). V lost 5 bases to trimming and J lost 8 bases; unmatched junction nucleotides: 8. The CDR3 is 15 residues long. CDR3 protein: CASSLSGRAWDEQFF. CDR3 nucleotides: TGTGCCAGCAGCCTTAGCGGGAGGGCGTGGGATGAGCAGTTCTTC. Complete variable domain (other parts from reference TRBV7-9 and TRBJ2-1): DTGVSQNPRHKITKRGQNVTFRCDPISEHNRLYWYRQTLGQGPEFLTYFQNEAQLEKSRLLSDRFSAERPKGSFSTLEIQRTEQGDSAMYLCASSLSGRAWDEQFFGPGTRLTVL.

The chain uses TRBV7-9 and TRBJ1-6; D gene unclear. This CDR3 spans 14 amino acids. Trimming removed 3 bases at V and 4 bases at J, with 7 bases between. Germline CDR1 reads SEHNR; CDR2 reads FQNEAQ (reference sequence). In DNA, the CDR3 is TGTGCCAGCAGCTTCGGACGGTATAATTCACCCCTCCACTTT. Protein product: CASSFGRYNSPLHF.

The chain carries TRBV28 and TRBJ2-7; no definite D call. The V end was cut by 5 bases, the J end by 5 bases, with 13 bases between. CDR3 length: 13 amino acids. Germline V gene lookup returns CDR1 MDHEN and CDR2 SYDVKM. CDR3 amino acids: CASSLPVPDEQYF. Here the CDR3 DNA reads TGTGCCAGCAGTCTGCCCGTACCGGACGAGCAGTACTTC.

This chain links TRBV29-1 with TRBJ2-7; 7 nucleotides align to TRBD1. Germline V CDR1 and CDR2: SQVTM, ANQGSEA. This CDR3 comprises 13 residues. Trimming took 5 bases from V and 6 from J; bases not matched to a gene: 10. DNA of the CDR3: TGCAGCGTTCAGACAGGGTCTCTGGCCGAGCAGTACTTC. The encoded protein is CSVQTGSLAEQYF.

This clonotype has ten or more counts. V is TRBV5-1 and J is TRBJ2-7; 8 bases line up with TRBD1. Looked up from germline, CDR1 is SGHRS and CDR2 is YFSETQ. Losses at the gene ends were 4 bases for V and 6 bases for J; bases not matched to a gene: 6. This CDR3 contains 13 residues. DNA for the CDR3: TGCGCCAGCAGCCAATCCGACAGGGGCGAGCAGTACTTC. This sequence encodes CASSQSDRGEQYF.

V and J are TRBV7-2 and TRBJ2-1, with 7 bases identical to TRBD2. There are 15 residues in the CDR3. The V segment lost 2 bases and the J segment 4 bases; nucleotides outside the gene matches: 5. CDR1 SGHTA and CDR2 FQGNSA come from the germline V gene. The CDR3 sequence is CASSLLWGGYNEQFF. CDR3 DNA sequence: TGTGCCAGCAGCTTATTGTGGGGGGGGTACAATGAGCAGTTCTTC.

The V gene is TRBV6-2 or TRBV6-3, the J gene TRBJ2-1, with 7 bases aligning to TRBD1. There are 14 residues in the CDR3. Germline V gene sequence: CDR1 MNHEY, CDR2 SVGEGT. Germline trimming cut 10 bases from V and 1 base from J; bases unmatched to any gene: 7. CDR3 loop: CATRQGLSYNEQFF. Here the CDR3 DNA reads TGTGCCACCAGACAGGGCCTATCCTACAATGAGCAGTTCTTC.

At least ten counts were recorded for this clonotype. Written as DNA, the CDR3 is TGCGCCAGCAGCTCTGATAGCGGGGGGGCCAATGAGCAGTTCTTC. This sequence encodes CASSSDSGGANEQFF. J is TRBJ2-1 and V is TRBV5-1, with 11 bases identical to TRBD2. Germline CDR1 and CDR2: SGHRS and YFSETQ. V was clipped by 3 bases and J by 6 bases; unmatched bases: 5. The CDR3 totals 15 residues.

The gene calls are TRBV7-9 and TRBJ2-5; D gene uncertain. Germline V gives CDR1 SEHNR, CDR2 FQNEAQ (reference sequence). Trimming took off 1 base at V and 0 bases at J, with 9 bases between the two ends. The CDR3 spans 15 residues. The CDR3 region is CASSLDRQHQETQYF. The CDR3, as DNA: TGTGCCAGCAGCTTAGATCGGCAGCACCAAGAGACCCAGTACTTC.

This clonotype occurred many times. The chain combines TRBV4-2 with TRBJ1-4; TRBD1 is a possible D gene (5 bases). CDR3 length: 15 amino acids. The V end lost 2 bases, the J end lost 4 bases, and 11 bases lay between the germline ends. Per the germline V gene, CDR1 is LGHNA and CDR2 is YNFKEQ. CDR3 sequence reads: CASSQPGHLNEKLFF. Here the CDR3 DNA reads TGTGCCAGCAGCCAACCCGGACACCTTAATGAAAAACTGTTTTTT.

This sequence joins TRBV5-1 and TRBJ1-6; the match to TRBD1 covers 8 bases. The CDR3 runs 16 residues. The trim removed 1 base at V and 7 bases at J, leaving 7 bases unmatched. In germline, CDR1 is SGHRS, CDR2 YFSETQ. Here the CDR3 reads CASSLSPTGVNSPLHF. CDR3 nucleotide sequence: TGCGCCAGCAGCTTGTCACCGACAGGGGTCAATTCACCCCTCCACTTT.

The chain uses TRBV7-9 and TRBJ2-1; D is unclear. CDR3 length equals 14 residues. Germline loops: CDR1 SEHNR, CDR2 FQNEAQ (reference sequence). V was clipped by 5 bases and J by 3 bases, with 11 bases between them. CDR3 DNA: TGTGCCAGCAGCCAAGGGTCACACTACAATGAGCAGTTCTTC. It yields the protein CASSQGSHYNEQFF.

This clonotype was detected many times. The rearrangement joins TRBV7-2 to TRBJ2-7; 7 positions match TRBD1. Germline CDR1 reads SGHTA; CDR2 reads FQGNSA. J lost 0 bases, V lost 5 bases, and 7 bases had no gene match. The CDR3 covers 15 residues. CDR3 amino acids: CASSNGQVRSYEQYF. In DNA, the CDR3 is TGTGCCAGCAGCAACGGACAGGTGCGCTCCTACGAGCAGTACTTC.

This clonotype was observed a handful of times. The rearrangement links TRBV7-9 to TRBJ2-3; 10 bases are a match to TRBD2. The CDR3 runs 16 residues. Germline V CDR1 and CDR2: SEHNR, FQNEAQ (reference sequence). With 5 bases clipped from V and 4 bases from J, the junction kept 9 bases outside the gene matches. CDR3 nucleotides: TGTGCCAGCAGCCCCGGACTAGCGGAGACATCAGATACGCAGTATTTT. This translates into CASSPGLAETSDTQYF.

This clonotype appeared a few times. The rearrangement joins TRBV10-2 to TRBJ2-3; D may be TRBD1 (6 bases). V lost 2 bases to trimming and J lost 2 bases, with 17 bases between them. This CDR3 has 17 residues. Per the germline V gene, CDR1 is WSHSY and CDR2 is SAAADI. The CDR3 DNA sequence: TGCGCCAGCAGTGAGACCCAGGGACATAAGCCCACAGATACGCAGTATTTT. It is translated as CASSETQGHKPTDTQYF.

This chain joins TRBV20-1 and TRBJ2-1; D not certain. The V gene's germline CDR1 is DFQATT and CDR2 SNEGSKA (reference sequence). Trimming removed 5 bases from V and 6 bases from J, with 11 bases in between. This CDR3 spans 12 amino acids. CDR3 bases: TGCAGTGCTGAAAAGAAGGGCAATGAGCAGTTCTTC. Translated: CSAEKKGNEQFF.

This clonotype was found many times. V usage is TRBV29-1 and J usage is TRBJ2-3, with 7 bases fitting TRBD1. CDR3 length: 12 residues. Germline V gene sequence: CDR1 SQVTM, CDR2 ANQGSEA. V was pared by 4 bases and J by 4 bases, with 2 bases of the junction left unmatched. CDR3 sequence (DNA): TGCAGCGTTGTGAGGGGGCCAGATACGCAGTATTTT. Encoded protein: CSVVRGPDTQYF.

This clonotype was seen at least ten times. The chain combines TRBV4-3 with TRBJ1-6; no clear D gene. Trimming cost V 1 base and J 7 bases, with 14 bases left between them. Germline CDR1 reads LGHNA; CDR2 reads YSLEER. The CDR3 runs to 16 residues. The CDR3 is CASSQVPLPGNSPLHF. The CDR3 DNA reads as TGCGCCAGCAGCCAAGTCCCCCTCCCGGGGAATTCACCCCTCCACTTT.

The genes are TRBV4-1 and TRBJ2-7, with TRBD2 matching over 14 bases. V lost 6 bases, J lost 2 bases, and 15 bases stayed unmatched. CDR1 MGHRA and CDR2 YSYEKL come from the germline V gene. The CDR3 covers 19 residues. This CDR3 is CASSPSLRLAGGPTYEQYF. In DNA, the CDR3 is TGCGCCAGCAGTCCCTCCCTGAGACTAGCGGGAGGGCCAACCTACGAGCAGTACTTC.

This clonotype was recorded a few times. The chain joins TRBV7-2 to TRBJ2-7, with 8 bases lining up with TRBD2. The CDR3 consists of 14 residues. V was clipped by 3 bases and J by 3 bases; unmatched bases: 4. Germline V lookup: CDR1 SGHTA, CDR2 FQGNSA. For the CDR3, the DNA is TGTGCCAGCAGCTTTCCAGCGGGGGACTACGAGCAGTACTTC. Protein product: CASSFPAGDYEQYF.